Listed below are T cell receptor beta chains from one sample, sequenced in a study of T cell repertoires in cytomegalovirus infection. TCRdb analysed the reads with MiXCR anew, one entry per CDR3 protein. The profile shows fewer than 950,000 distinct CDR3 sequences, 30% to 35% of them singletons. The antigens these receptors bind are not known. The sequenced sample was cultured CD8+ T cells from PBMCs, obtained from culture after CMV antigen stimulation. The receptor set was obtained from a human donor in good health (CMV status not recorded). Some clones in this sample may be carry-over from other donors' samples. Both conserved end residues are part of each CDR3. The D gene is left open where the match is weak. A clone size is listed for some rows: how often the clone was seen (once, few, many), or a class if it is expanded.

>TRBD2|few|TRBJ2-1|TRBV7-6
CASKLAFNEQFF
TGTGCCAGCAAACTAGCGTTTAATGAGCAGTTCTTC
>TRBD2|-|TRBJ2-1|TRBV2
CASSVAAGTSGDKLAGSYNEQFF
TGTGCCAGCAGTGTGGCGGCGGGGACTAGCGGGGACAAACTAGCCGGCTCCTACAATGAGCAGTTCTTC
>-|-|TRBJ2-7|TRBV23-1
CASSLTARSSYEQYF
TGCGCCAGCAGCCTAACGGCCAGGAGCTCCTACGAGCAGTACTTC
>-|-|TRBJ1-3|TRBV29-1
CSVVSGNTIYF
TGCAGCGTTGTGTCGGGGAACACCATATATTTT
>-|few|TRBJ1-4|TRBV5-8
CASSSRTEVNEKLFF
TGTGCCAGCAGCTCTCGGACAGAAGTTAATGAAAAACTGTTTTTT
>-|-|TRBJ2-3|TRBV19
CASQHGRRAVPTGDTQYF
TGTGCCAGCCAGCATGGGCGGAGGGCCGTACCGACGGGAGATACGCAGTATTTT
>-|-|TRBJ1-1|TRBV20-1
CSARDSGPGNGQGEAFF
TGCAGTGCTAGAGATAGCGGCCCAGGGAACGGTCAAGGTGAAGCTTTCTTT
>-|many|TRBJ1-2|TRBV7-2
CASSDRGGVWRVGYTF
TGTGCCAGCAGCGACCGAGGGGGTGTGTGGAGGGTTGGCTACACCTTC
>-|-|TRBJ1-1|TRBV2
CAIHRIPYGEAFF
TGTGCCATACACAGGATTCCTTACGGGGAAGCTTTCTTT
>-|-|TRBJ1-1|TRBV2
CASGGSEAFF
TGTGCCTCGGGGGGTTCTGAAGCTTTCTTT
>TRBD1|once|TRBJ1-2|TRBV5-1
CASSGDRVNGYTF
TGCGCCAGCAGCGGGGACAGGGTAAATGGCTACACCTTC
>-|-|TRBJ1-1|TRBV4-2
CASSPEVARDTEAFF
TGTGCCAGCAGCCCGGAGGTGGCTAGGGACACTGAAGCTTTCTTT
>TRBD1|few|TRBJ1-6|TRBV7-9
CASSLAGQGGSPLHF
TGTGCCAGCAGCTTAGCAGGACAGGGTGGTTCACCCCTCCACTTT
>TRBD1|-|TRBJ2-1|TRBV3-1
CASSPRTGVSSYNEQFF
TGTGCCAGCAGCCCCCGGACAGGGGTTAGCTCCTACAATGAGCAGTTCTTC
>-|-|TRBJ2-5|TRBV10-3
CAISEEPVVWETQYF
TGTGCCATCAGTGAGGAGCCAGTAGTTTGGGAGACCCAGTACTTC
>TRBD2|few|TRBJ2-1|TRBV12-3/TRBV12-4
CASSPLAGGLSYNEQFF
TGTGCCAGCAGTCCTCTAGCGGGGGGATTATCCTACAATGAGCAGTTCTTC
>-|-|TRBJ2-4|TRBV2
CAGTDESLGGNIQYF
TGTGCCGGCACGGATGAGTCCCTAGGCGGAAACATTCAGTACTTC
>-|-|TRBJ2-2|TRBV29-1
CSVDSGTAGSGELFF
TGCAGCGTTGATTCAGGGACGGCTGGCTCCGGGGAGCTGTTTTTT
>-|-|TRBJ2-4|TRBV9
CASSVDGLAKNIQYF
TGTGCCAGCAGCGTAGACGGATTAGCCAAAAACATTCAGTACTTC
>-|few|TRBJ1-1|TRBV19
CASSRRGRRFGTEAFF
TGTGCCAGTAGTCGACGGGGACGCAGATTTGGGACTGAAGCTTTCTTT
>TRBD1|-|TRBJ2-3|TRBV9
CASSAGQGPWDTQYF
TGTGCCAGCAGTGCGGGACAGGGGCCTTGGGATACGCAGTATTTT
>-|-|TRBJ1-2|TRBV9
CASSLDRASTNYGYTF
TGTGCCAGCAGCCTCGACAGAGCCTCGACTAACTATGGCTACACCTTC
>-|few|TRBJ2-5|TRBV27
CASSLRARKGETQYF
TGTGCCAGCAGTTTAAGGGCGAGGAAGGGAGAGACCCAGTACTTC
>-|many|TRBJ2-3|TRBV7-2
CASSSRGEPSTDTQYF
TGTGCCAGCAGCTCTAGGGGGGAACCTAGCACAGATACGCAGTATTTT
>TRBD2|few|TRBJ2-2|TRBV7-6
CASSPPGLAGVRTGELFF
TGTGCCAGCAGCCCACCCGGGCTAGCGGGGGTTCGCACCGGGGAGCTGTTTTTT
>-|few|TRBJ1-3|TRBV7-9
CASSLAGVANTIYF
TGTGCCAGCAGCTTAGCGGGCGTGGCGAACACCATATATTTT
>TRBD2|-|TRBJ2-2|TRBV6-1
CASSGLAGLGGELFF
TGTGCCAGCAGTGGACTAGCGGGGTTAGGCGGGGAGCTGTTTTTT
>-|-|TRBJ2-2|TRBV29-1
CSVEDRLRGVGELFF
TGCAGCGTTGAAGATCGGCTTCGCGGGGTCGGGGAGCTGTTTTTT
>TRBD2|many|TRBJ2-1|TRBV12-3/TRBV12-4
CASSLMGGRGAYNEQFF
TGTGCCAGCAGTTTAATGGGCGGGCGGGGGGCCTACAATGAGCAGTTCTTC
>-|few|TRBJ1-5|TRBV27
CASTMTAYSNQPQHF
TGTGCCAGCACCATGACAGCTTATAGCAATCAGCCCCAGCATTTT
>TRBD2|few|TRBJ2-3|TRBV5-6
CASSLAGEFTDTQYF
TGTGCCAGCAGTTTAGCGGGGGAGTTCACAGATACGCAGTATTTT
>-|many|TRBJ2-3|TRBV12-3/TRBV12-4
CASRWTEADTQYF
TGTGCCAGCAGATGGACAGAAGCAGATACGCAGTATTTT
>-|few|TRBJ2-3|TRBV20-1
CSARDEGNQGDTQYF
TGCAGTGCTAGAGATGAAGGTAACCAGGGAGATACGCAGTATTTT
>TRBD1|few|TRBJ1-5|TRBV20-1
CSAYAPQDRVRGGNQPQHF
TGCAGTGCCTACGCACCCCAGGACAGGGTGAGGGGAGGCAATCAGCCCCAGCATTTT
>-|-|TRBJ2-1|TRBV11-2
CASSPWRANEQFF
TGTGCCAGCAGCCCCTGGAGGGCTAATGAGCAGTTCTTC
>-|few|TRBJ1-4|TRBV19
CASRPTDSPNEKLFF
TGTGCCAGTAGACCAACGGACAGTCCTAATGAAAAACTGTTTTTT
>-|-|TRBJ1-2|TRBV6-5
CASSYRGLGGYTF
TGTGCCAGCAGTTACAGGGGGTTGGGAGGCTACACCTTC
>-|-|TRBJ2-3|TRBV28
CASSWYSRGTDTQYF
TGTGCCAGCAGTTGGTATTCAAGGGGCACAGATACGCAGTATTTT
>TRBD1|-|TRBJ2-5|TRBV4-1
CASSQVEGQGETQYF
TGCGCCAGCAGCCAAGTAGAGGGACAGGGGGAGACCCAGTACTTC
>-|-|TRBJ1-1|TRBV6-6
CASTKGRQTNTEAFF
TGTGCCAGCACCAAGGGTAGACAGACGAACACTGAAGCTTTCTTT
>TRBD1|few|TRBJ1-5|TRBV27
CASSPRDRANQPQHF
TGTGCCAGCAGTCCCCGGGACAGGGCCAATCAGCCCCAGCATTTT
>-|once|TRBJ1-3|TRBV27
CASSPGLAFGNTIYF
TGTGCCAGCAGTCCAGGGTTGGCGTTTGGAAACACCATATATTTT
>-|few|TRBJ2-3|TRBV6-2/TRBV6-3
CASRLQNTQYF
TGTGCCAGCAGACTCCAGAATACGCAGTATTTT
>TRBD1|many|TRBJ1-2|TRBV7-2
CASSHSGRGLIYGYTF
TGTGCCAGCAGCCACTCTGGGAGGGGGCTGATCTATGGCTACACCTTC
>-|-|TRBJ1-5|TRBV4-1
CASSQEFTVSNQPQHF
TGCGCCAGCAGCCAAGAGTTTACAGTCTCCAATCAGCCCCAGCATTTT
>-|-|TRBJ1-3|TRBV7-9
CASRDVESGNTIYF
TGTGCCAGCAGAGACGTCGAATCTGGAAACACCATATATTTT
>-|many|TRBJ1-2|TRBV4-3
CASSPTNSGFNYGYTF
TGCGCCAGCAGCCCGACCAACTCCGGGTTTAACTATGGCTACACCTTC
>TRBD1|few|TRBJ1-6|TRBV19
CASGTGRSPLHF
TGTGCCAGCGGGACAGGGCGCTCACCCCTCCACTTT
>TRBD1|few|TRBJ1-2|TRBV12-3/TRBV12-4
CASRHRQGRGYTF
TGTGCCAGCAGACACCGACAGGGGAGGGGCTACACCTTC
>TRBD1|-|TRBJ1-1|TRBV7-4
CTSSFPGQGPNTEAFF
TGTACCAGCAGCTTCCCGGGACAGGGTCCGAACACTGAAGCTTTCTTT
>-|-|TRBJ2-7|TRBV7-6
CASRRAGTYEQYF
TGTGCCAGCAGGAGGGCAGGGACCTACGAGCAGTACTTC
>-|-|TRBJ1-5|TRBV6-1
CASSELATLSNQPQHF
TGTGCCAGCAGTGAACTCGCCACCCTTAGCAATCAGCCCCAGCATTTT
>TRBD1|few|TRBJ2-2|TRBV20-1
CSARGQYTGELFF
TGCAGTGCTAGGGGACAGTACACCGGGGAGCTGTTTTTT
>-|-|TRBJ2-5|TRBV12-3/TRBV12-4
CASSFWDGETQYF
TGTGCCAGCAGTTTTTGGGATGGGGAGACCCAGTACTTC
>TRBD1|-|TRBJ1-1|TRBV25-1
CASSEYFGGDSAFF
TGTGCCAGCAGTGAATATTTCGGGGGGGACAGCGCTTTCTTT
>TRBD1|-|TRBJ1-2|TRBV5-6
CASRVSPPTGTNYGYTF
TGTGCCAGCAGAGTCTCCCCACCGACAGGGACTAACTATGGCTACACCTTC
>TRBD1|-|TRBJ1-2|TRBV2
CANGQVDYGYTF
TGTGCCAACGGACAGGTGGACTATGGCTACACCTTC
>-|-|TRBJ1-5|TRBV7-9
CASSLGLEAYQPQHF
TGTGCCAGCAGCTTGGGTTTGGAGGCATATCAGCCCCAGCATTTT
>TRBD1|-|TRBJ2-7|TRBV7-9
CASRGQGISYEQYF
TGTGCCAGCAGGGGACAGGGTATCTCCTACGAGCAGTACTTC